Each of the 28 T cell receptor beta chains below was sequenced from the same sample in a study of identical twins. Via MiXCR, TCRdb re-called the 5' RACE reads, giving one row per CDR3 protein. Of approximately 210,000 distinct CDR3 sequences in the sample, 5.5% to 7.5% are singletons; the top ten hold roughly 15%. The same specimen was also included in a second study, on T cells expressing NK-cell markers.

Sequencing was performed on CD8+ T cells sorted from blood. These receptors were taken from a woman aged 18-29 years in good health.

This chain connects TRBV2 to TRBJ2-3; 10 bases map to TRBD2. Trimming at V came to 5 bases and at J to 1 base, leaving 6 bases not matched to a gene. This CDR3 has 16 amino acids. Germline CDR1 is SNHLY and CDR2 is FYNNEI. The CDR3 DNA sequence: TGTGCCAGCAGTCATAAAACTAGCGGGGGCACAGATACGCAGTATTTT. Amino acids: CASSHKTSGGTDTQYF.

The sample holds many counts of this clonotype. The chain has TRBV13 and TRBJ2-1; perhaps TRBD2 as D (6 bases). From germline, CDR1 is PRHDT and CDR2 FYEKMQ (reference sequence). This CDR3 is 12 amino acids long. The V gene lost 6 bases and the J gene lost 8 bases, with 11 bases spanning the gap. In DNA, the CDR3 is TGTGCCAGCAGGGGGGGTTCGGATGAGCAGTTCTTC. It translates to CASRGGSDEQFF. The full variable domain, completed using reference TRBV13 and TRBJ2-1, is AAGVIQSPRHLIKEKRETATLKCYPIPRHDTVYWYQQGPGQDPQFLISFYEKMQSDKGSIPDRFSAQQFSDYHSELNMSSLELGDSALYFCASRGGSDEQFFGPGTRLTVL.

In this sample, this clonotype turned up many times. This CDR3 reads CASSGGLVRSQETQYF. CDR3 nucleotide sequence: TGTGCCAGCAGTGGAGGACTGGTTAGAAGTCAAGAGACCCAGTACTTC. This chain uses TRBV12-3 or TRBV12-4 with TRBJ2-5; possible D gene TRBD2, 5 bases. This CDR3 contains 16 residues. Deletions cut 5 bases from V and 2 bases from J, with 18 bases between.

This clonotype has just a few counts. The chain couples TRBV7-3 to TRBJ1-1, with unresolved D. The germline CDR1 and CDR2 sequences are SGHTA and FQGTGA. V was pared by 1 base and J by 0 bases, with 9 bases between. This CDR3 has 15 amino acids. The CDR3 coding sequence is TGTGCCAGCAGCTTAAGGGCAGACATGAACACTGAAGCTTTCTTT. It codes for CASSLRADMNTEAFF.

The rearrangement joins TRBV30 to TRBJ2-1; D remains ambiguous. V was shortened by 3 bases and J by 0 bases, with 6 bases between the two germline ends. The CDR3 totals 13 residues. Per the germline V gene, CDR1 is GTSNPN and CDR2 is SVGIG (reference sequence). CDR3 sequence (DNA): TGTGCCTGGAGGCTTAGCTCCTACAATGAGCAGTTCTTC. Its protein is CAWRLSSYNEQFF.

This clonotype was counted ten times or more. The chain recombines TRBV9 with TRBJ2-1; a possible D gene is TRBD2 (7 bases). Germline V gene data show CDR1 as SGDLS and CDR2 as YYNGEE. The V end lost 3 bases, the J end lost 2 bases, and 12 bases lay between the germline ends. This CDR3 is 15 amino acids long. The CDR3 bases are TGTGCCAGCAGCGAGGCGCGGGGGCCCTACAATGAGCAGTTCTTC. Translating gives CASSEARGPYNEQFF.

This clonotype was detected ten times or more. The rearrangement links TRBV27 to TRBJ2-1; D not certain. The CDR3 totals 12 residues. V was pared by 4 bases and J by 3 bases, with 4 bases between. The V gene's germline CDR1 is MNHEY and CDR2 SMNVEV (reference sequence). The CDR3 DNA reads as TGTGCCAGCAGTTACGGCTACAATGAGCAGTTCTTC. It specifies CASSYGYNEQFF.

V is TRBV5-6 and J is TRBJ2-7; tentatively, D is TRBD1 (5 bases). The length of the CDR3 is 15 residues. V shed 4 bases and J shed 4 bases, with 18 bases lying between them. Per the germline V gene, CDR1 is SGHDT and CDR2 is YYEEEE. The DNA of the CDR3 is TGTGCCAGCAGCACCAGACCCCAAAGGGGATACGAGCAGTACTTC. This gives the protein CASSTRPQRGYEQYF.

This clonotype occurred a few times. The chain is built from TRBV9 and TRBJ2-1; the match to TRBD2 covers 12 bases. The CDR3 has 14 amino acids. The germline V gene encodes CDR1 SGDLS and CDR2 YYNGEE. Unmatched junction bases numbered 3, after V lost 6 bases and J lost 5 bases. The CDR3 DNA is TGTGCCAGCACCCTAGCGGGGGGGAACAATGAGCAGTTCTTC. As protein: CASTLAGGNNEQFF.

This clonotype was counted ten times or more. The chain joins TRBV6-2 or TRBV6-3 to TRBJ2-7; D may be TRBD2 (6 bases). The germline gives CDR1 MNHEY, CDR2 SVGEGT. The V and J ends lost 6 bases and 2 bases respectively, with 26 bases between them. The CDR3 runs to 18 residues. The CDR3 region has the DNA TGTGCCAGCAGCTGGGAAGAGCGGGTCACGGTAATGCCCTACGAGCAGTACTTC. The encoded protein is CASSWEERVTVMPYEQYF.

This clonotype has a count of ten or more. CDR3 in amino acids: CASSLFPLEQYF. The CDR3 DNA follows: TGTGCCAGCAGCTTGTTCCCCCTTGAGCAGTACTTC. The chain has TRBV7-9 and TRBJ2-7; D ambiguous. Germline-derived CDR1 and CDR2 are SEHNR and FQNEAQ (reference sequence). Trimming stripped 3 bases from V and 7 bases from J, with 10 bases between. CDR3 length equals 12 residues. Full variable domain (remainder filled in from reference TRBV7-9 and TRBJ2-7): DTGVSQNPRHKITKRGQNVTFRCDPISEHNRLYWYRQTLGQGPEFLTYFQNEAQLEKSRLLSDRFSAERPKGSFSTLEIQRTEQGDSAMYLCASSLFPLEQYFGPGTRLTVT.

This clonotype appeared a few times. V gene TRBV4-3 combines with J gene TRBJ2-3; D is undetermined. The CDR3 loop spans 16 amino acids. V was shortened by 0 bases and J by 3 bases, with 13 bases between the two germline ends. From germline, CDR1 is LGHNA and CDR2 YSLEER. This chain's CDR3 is CASSQEARIGTDTQYF. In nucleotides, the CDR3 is TGCGCCAGCAGCCAAGAAGCAAGAATTGGGACAGATACGCAGTATTTT.

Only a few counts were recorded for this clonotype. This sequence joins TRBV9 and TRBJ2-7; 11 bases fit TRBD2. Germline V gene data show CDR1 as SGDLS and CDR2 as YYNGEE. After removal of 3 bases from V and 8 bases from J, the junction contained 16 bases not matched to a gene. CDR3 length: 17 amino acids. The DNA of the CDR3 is TGTGCCAGCAGCGCCGGACTAGCGGGTCCCACCCATCTAAAGCAGTACTTC. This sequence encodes CASSAGLAGPTHLKQYF.

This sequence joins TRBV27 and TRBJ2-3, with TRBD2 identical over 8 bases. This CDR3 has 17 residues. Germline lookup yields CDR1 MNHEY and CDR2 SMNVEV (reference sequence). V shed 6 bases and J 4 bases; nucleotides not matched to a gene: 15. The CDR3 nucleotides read TGTGCCAGCAGCCCGACTCCGGGACTAGGACCGGCAGATACGCAGTATTTT. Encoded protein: CASSPTPGLGPADTQYF.

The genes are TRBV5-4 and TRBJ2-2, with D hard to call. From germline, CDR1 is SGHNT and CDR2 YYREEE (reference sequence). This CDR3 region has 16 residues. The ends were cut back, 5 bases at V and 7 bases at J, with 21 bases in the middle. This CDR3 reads CASRSESPSSGGELFF. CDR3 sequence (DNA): TGTGCCAGCAGATCCGAAAGTCCTTCGTCCGGCGGGGAGCTGTTTTTT.

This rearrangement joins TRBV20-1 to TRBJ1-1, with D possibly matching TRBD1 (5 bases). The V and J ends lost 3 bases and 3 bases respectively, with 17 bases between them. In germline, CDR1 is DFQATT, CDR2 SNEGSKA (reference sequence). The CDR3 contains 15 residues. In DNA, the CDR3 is TGCAGTGCTAGGCAGGGTAGAAGAATGGACACTGAAGCTTTCTTT. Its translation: CSARQGRRMDTEAFF.

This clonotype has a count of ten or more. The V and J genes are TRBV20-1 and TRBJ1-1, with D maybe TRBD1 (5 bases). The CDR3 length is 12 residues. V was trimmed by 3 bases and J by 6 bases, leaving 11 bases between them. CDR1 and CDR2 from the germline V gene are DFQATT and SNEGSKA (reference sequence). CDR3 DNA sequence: TGCAGTGCTAGCTGGGGGAGGGCTGAAGCTTTCTTT. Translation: CSASWGRAEAFF.

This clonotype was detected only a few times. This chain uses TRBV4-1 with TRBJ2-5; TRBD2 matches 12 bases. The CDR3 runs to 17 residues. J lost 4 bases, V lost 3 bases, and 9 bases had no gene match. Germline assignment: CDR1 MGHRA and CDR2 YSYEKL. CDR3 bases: TGCGCCAGCAGCCAGTCGCGACTAGCGGGAGTGGGAGAGACCCAGTACTTC. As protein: CASSQSRLAGVGETQYF.

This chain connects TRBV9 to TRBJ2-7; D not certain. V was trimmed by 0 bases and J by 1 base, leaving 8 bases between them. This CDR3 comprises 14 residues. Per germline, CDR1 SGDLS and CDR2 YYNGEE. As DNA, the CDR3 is TGTGCCAGCAGCGTAGAAAGCAGATCCTACGAGCAGTACTTC. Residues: CASSVESRSYEQYF.

CDR3 amino acids: CASSITNQPQHF. The CDR3 region has the DNA TGTGCCAGTAGTATAACCAATCAGCCCCAGCATTTT. The chain joins TRBV19 to TRBJ1-5; D remains ambiguous. This CDR3 comprises 12 residues. Trimming stripped 2 bases from V and 3 bases from J, with 2 bases between. Germline assignment: CDR1 LNHDA and CDR2 SQIVND (reference sequence).

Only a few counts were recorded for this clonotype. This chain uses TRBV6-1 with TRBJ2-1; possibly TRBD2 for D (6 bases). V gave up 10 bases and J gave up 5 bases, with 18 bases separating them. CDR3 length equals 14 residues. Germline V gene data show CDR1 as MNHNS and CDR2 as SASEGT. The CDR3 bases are TGTGCCACCTTGGACTACCTCAATAACAATGAGCAGTTCTTC. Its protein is CATLDYLNNNEQFF.

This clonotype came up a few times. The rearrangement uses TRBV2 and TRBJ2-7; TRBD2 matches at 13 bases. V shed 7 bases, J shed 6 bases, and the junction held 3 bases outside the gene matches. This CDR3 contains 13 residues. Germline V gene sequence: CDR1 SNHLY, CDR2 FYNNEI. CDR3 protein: CASTGLAGVEQYF. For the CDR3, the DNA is TGTGCCAGCACCGGACTAGCGGGGGTCGAGCAGTACTTC.

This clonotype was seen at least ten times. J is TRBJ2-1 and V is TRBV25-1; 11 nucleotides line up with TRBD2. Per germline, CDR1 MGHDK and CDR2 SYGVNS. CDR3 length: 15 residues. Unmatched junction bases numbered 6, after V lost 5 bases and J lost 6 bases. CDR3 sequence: CASSLVAGGGNEQFF. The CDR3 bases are TGTGCCAGCAGTCTCGTAGCGGGAGGGGGCAATGAGCAGTTCTTC.

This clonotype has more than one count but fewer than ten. The CDR3 region has the DNA TGCGCCAGCAGTGGGGACCTCTCGGGGGCCTACAATGAGCAGTTCTTC. Residues: CASSGDLSGAYNEQFF. The genes are TRBV10-1 and TRBJ2-1, with D possibly matching TRBD2 (6 bases). This CDR3 has 16 amino acids. The germline V and J ends were trimmed by 4 bases and 2 bases, with 15 bases remaining between them. The germline V gene encodes CDR1 WNHNN and CDR2 SYGVQD (reference sequence).

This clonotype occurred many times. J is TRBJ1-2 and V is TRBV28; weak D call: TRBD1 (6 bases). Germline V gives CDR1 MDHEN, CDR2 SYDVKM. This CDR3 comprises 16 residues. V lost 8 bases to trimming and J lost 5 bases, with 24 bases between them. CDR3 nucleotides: TGTGCCAGCGGGTGGACAGTGAACAGCCTCGGGTATGGCTACACCTTC. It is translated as CASGWTVNSLGYGYTF.

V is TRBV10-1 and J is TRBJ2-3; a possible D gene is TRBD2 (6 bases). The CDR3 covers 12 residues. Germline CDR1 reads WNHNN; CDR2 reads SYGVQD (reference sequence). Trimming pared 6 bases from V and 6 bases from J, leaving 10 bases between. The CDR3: CASRRLGDTQYF. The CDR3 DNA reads TGCGCCAGCAGGAGACTAGGGGATACGCAGTATTTT.

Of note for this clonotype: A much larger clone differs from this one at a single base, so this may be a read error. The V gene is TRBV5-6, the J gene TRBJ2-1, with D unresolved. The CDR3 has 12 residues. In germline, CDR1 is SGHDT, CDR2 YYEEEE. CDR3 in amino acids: CARSLGPTEQFF. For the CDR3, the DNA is TGTGCCAGGAGCTTGGGTCCCACCGAGCAGTTCTTC. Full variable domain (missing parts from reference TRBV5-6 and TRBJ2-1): DAGVTQSPTHLIKTRGQQVTLRCSPKSGHDTVSWYQQALGQGPQFIFQYYEEEERQRGNFPDRFSGHQFPNYSSELNVNALLLGDSALYLCARSLGPTEQFFGPGTRLTVL.

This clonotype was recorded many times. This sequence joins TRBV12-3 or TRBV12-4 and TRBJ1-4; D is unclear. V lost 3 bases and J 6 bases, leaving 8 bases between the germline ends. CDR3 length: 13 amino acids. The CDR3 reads CASSFGPHEKLFF. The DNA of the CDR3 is TGTGCCAGCAGTTTTGGACCCCATGAAAAACTGTTTTTT.